The next 5 T cell receptor beta chains were all read from a single sample in a study of post-analysis software for immune sequencing data. General observations from the study: In patients, five TRBV segments were more frequent than in controls, with TRBV5-6, TRBV5-1 and TRBV20-1 among them.

For these TCRs, the target antigens are not known. Researchers reported that TCR beta cDNA libraries carried unique molecular identifiers. TCRdb independently ran MiXCR on the PCR reads; one entry per CDR3 protein. The sample records some 370,000 distinct CDR3 sequences, roughly 38% being singletons. Sequenced material: blood. These receptors came from a girl aged 5-17 years with multiple sclerosis.

The V gene is TRBV28, the J gene TRBJ1-2; D possibly corresponds to TRBD1 (5 bases). CDR1 and CDR2 from the germline V gene are MDHEN and SYDVKM. V lost 4 bases to trimming and J lost 5 bases, with 14 bases between them. This CDR3 is 14 amino acids long. In nucleotides, the CDR3 is TGTGCCAGCAGTTCCGGGACCTGGGGGTATGGCTACACCTTC. Its protein is CASSSGTWGYGYTF.

This clonotype was recorded at least ten times. The V gene is TRBV10-3, the J gene TRBJ1-5; a weak D match, TRBD1 (5 bases). Trimming shortened V by 6 bases and J by 4 bases, and 7 bases separated the two germline ends. CDR1 is ENHRY, CDR2 SYGVKD, per germline. There are 12 residues in the CDR3. The CDR3: CAIRGENQPQHF. The CDR3 DNA follows: TGTGCCATCAGAGGGGAGAATCAGCCCCAGCATTTT.

The rearrangement uses TRBV27 and TRBJ2-1; 10 nucleotides align to TRBD2. The CDR3 extends over 15 amino acids. Germline CDR1 is MNHEY and CDR2 is SMNVEV (reference sequence). J gave up 2 bases and V 6 bases, and 4 bases lay outside the gene matches. DNA for the CDR3: TGTGCCAGCAGGAGGACTAGCGGAACCTACAATGAGCAGTTCTTC. As protein: CASRRTSGTYNEQFF.

V is TRBV15 and J is TRBJ2-5; 8 bases fit TRBD2. The CDR3 sequence is 16 residues long. CDR1 is LNHNV, CDR2 YYDKDF, per germline (reference sequence). V trimming: 6 bases; J trimming: 4 bases; junction bases outside the gene matches: 13. The CDR3 sequence: CATREPAGGRGETQYF. CDR3 coding DNA: TGTGCCACCAGAGAACCCGCGGGGGGTCGTGGAGAGACCCAGTACTTC.

This chain joins TRBV20-1 and TRBJ2-2; TRBD2 agrees at 10 bases. Per germline, CDR1 DFQATT and CDR2 SNEGSKA (reference sequence). This CDR3 region has 14 residues. Trimming at V came to 5 bases and at J to 5 bases, leaving 5 bases not matched to a gene. The DNA of the CDR3 is TGCAGTGCTTCCTCTAGCGGGGGAACCGGGGAGCTGTTTTTT. Protein product: CSASSSGGTGELFF.